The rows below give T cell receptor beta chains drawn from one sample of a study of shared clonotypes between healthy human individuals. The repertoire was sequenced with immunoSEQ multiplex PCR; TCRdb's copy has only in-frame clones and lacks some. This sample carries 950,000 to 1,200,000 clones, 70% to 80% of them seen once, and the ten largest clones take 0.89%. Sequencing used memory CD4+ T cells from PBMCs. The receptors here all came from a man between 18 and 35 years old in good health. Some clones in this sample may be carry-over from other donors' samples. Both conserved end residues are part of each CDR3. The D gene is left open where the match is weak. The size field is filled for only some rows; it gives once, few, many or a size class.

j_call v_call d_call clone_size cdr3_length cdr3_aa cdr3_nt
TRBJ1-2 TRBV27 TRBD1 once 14 CASSRAGQGYGYTF TGTGCCAGCAGTAGGGCGGGACAGGGATATGGCTACACCTTC
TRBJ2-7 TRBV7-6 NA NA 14 CASSFTPDTYEQYF TGTGCCAGCAGCTTCACTCCAGACACCTACGAGCAGTACTTC
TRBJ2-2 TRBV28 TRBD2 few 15 CASTLEGGYTGELFF TGTGCCAGCACCTTAGAGGGAGGGTACACCGGGGAGCTGTTTTTT
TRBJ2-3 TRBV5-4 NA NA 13 CASSLTSTDTQYF TGTGCCAGCAGCTTGACGAGCACAGATACGCAGTATTTT
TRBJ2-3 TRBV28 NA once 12 CASRTSTDTQYF TGTGCCAGCAGGACTAGCACAGATACGCAGTATTTT
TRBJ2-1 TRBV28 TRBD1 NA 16 CASSSIGTGSYNEQFF TGTGCCAGCAGTTCAATAGGGACAGGGTCCTACAATGAGCAGTTCTTC
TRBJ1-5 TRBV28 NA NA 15 CASSPMGGGLQPQHF TGTGCCAGCAGTCCCATGGGGGGGGGCCTTCAGCCCCAGCATTTT
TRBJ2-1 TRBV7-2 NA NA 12 CASSLLRGEQFF TGTGCCAGCAGCTTATTGAGGGGCGAGCAGTTCTTC
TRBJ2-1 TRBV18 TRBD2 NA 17 CASSRPGSGRAFDEQFF TGTGCCAGCTCACGACCGGGGAGCGGGAGGGCTTTCGATGAGCAGTTCTTC
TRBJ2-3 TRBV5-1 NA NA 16 CASSLGPPPGTDTQYF TGCGCCAGCAGCCTCGGGCCCCCCCCGGGAACAGATACGCAGTATTTT
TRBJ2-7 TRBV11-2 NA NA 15 CASSLSNGVTYEQYF TGTGCCAGCAGCTTATCAAACGGTGTTACCTACGAGCAGTACTTC
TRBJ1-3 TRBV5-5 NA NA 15 CASSLWAFSGNTIYF TGTGCCAGCAGCTTGTGGGCGTTCTCTGGAAACACCATATATTTT
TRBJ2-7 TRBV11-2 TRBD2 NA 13 CASSSGLVYEQYF TGTGCCAGCAGCTCCGGACTAGTCTACGAGCAGTACTTC
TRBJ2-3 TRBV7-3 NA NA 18 CASSLGLFGADKIDTQYF TGTGCCAGCAGCTTGGGTCTTTTTGGGGCAGATAAGATCGATACGCAGTATTTT
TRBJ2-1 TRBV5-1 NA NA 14 CASSLVELYNEQFF TGCGCCAGCAGCTTGGTAGAGCTCTACAATGAGCAGTTCTTC
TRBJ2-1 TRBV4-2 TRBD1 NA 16 CASSRQDRPLYNEQFF TGTGCCAGCAGCCGACAGGACAGGCCCCTTTACAATGAGCAGTTCTTC
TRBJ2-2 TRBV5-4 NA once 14 CASSLQGNTGELFF TGTGCCAGCAGCTTGCAGGGGAACACCGGGGAGCTGTTTTTT
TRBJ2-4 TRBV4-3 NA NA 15 CASSPSSVTGGVQYF TGCGCCAGCAGCCCCTCCTCAGTAACCGGTGGGGTCCAGTACTTC
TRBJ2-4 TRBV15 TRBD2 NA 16 CATSTDRAGKKNIQYF TGTGCCACCAGCACCGACAGAGCGGGAAAAAAAAACATTCAGTACTTC
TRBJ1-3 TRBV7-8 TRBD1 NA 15 CASSLVGTAGNTIYF TGTGCCAGCAGCTTAGTCGGGACAGCGGGAAACACCATATATTTT
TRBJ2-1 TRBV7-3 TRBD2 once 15 CASSYGLAGNNEQFF TGTGCCAGCAGCTATGGGCTAGCGGGAAACAATGAGCAGTTCTTC
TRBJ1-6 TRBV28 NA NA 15 CASSSATVDNSPLHF TGTGCCAGCAGTTCTGCGACAGTCGATAATTCACCCCTCCACTTT
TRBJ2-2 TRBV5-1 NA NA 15 CASSSGTSYTGELFF TGCGCCAGCAGCTCGGGGACCTCGTACACCGGGGAGCTGTTTTTT
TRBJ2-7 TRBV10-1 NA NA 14 CASSDSHTAYEQYF TGCGCCAGCAGTGATTCCCACACCGCCTACGAGCAGTACTTC
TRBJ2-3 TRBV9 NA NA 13 CASSVAPGDTQYF TGTGCCAGCAGCGTAGCCCCGGGAGATACGCAGTATTTT
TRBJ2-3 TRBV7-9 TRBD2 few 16 CASSLAIGRLADTQYF TGTGCCAGCAGCTTAGCTATCGGGAGGTTGGCAGATACGCAGTATTTT
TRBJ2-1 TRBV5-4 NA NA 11 CASSARFEQFF TGTGCCAGCAGTGCCCGGTTTGAGCAGTTCTTC
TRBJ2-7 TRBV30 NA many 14 CAWGTRGSSYEQYF TGTGCCTGGGGTACAAGGGGAAGCTCCTACGAGCAGTACTTC
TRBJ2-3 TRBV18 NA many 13 CASSPALTDTQYF TGTGCCAGCTCACCAGCCTTGACAGATACGCAGTATTTT
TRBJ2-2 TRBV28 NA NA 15 CASSSAGSNTGELFF TGTGCCAGCAGCTCAGCGGGTTCGAACACCGGGGAGCTGTTTTTT
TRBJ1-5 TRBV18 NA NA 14 CASSAMRVFQPQHF TGTGCCAGCTCAGCTATGAGGGTTTTTCAGCCCCAGCATTTT
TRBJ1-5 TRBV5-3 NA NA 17 CARSLAFLTGYNQPQHF TGTGCCAGAAGCTTGGCCTTTTTGACTGGATACAATCAGCCCCAGCATTTT
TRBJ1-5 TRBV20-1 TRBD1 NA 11 CSASSQGIPHF TGCAGTGCTAGTTCACAGGGGATCCCGCATTTT